This T cell receptor beta chain appears in the sequencing data of a study of blood T cell repertoires in COVID-19. Study summary: Spain, Italy and the United States supplied samples that represented acute and convalescent COVID-19. PBMCs, B-cell-depleted T cells, or T cells provided the cDNA or gDNA that made up the material.

Sequenced by immunoSEQ multiplex PCR; TCRdb stores in-frame clones only, minus some. The profile covers roughly 85,000 clones, with 86% appearing a single time and less than 35% taken by the ten largest. This receptor was obtained from a man aged 45-65 years with active or convalescent COVID-19. What was sequenced was peripheral blood.

Here the CDR3 reads CASSPTSGKSDTQYF. The DNA for the CDR3 is TGTGCCAGCAGTCCGACTAGCGGGAAAAGCGATACGCAGTATTTT. This sequence joins TRBV3-1 (or the pseudogene TRBV3-2) and TRBJ2-3; 11 nucleotides line up with TRBD2. The CDR3 runs to 15 residues. V lost 6 bases, J lost 6 bases, and 8 bases stayed unmatched. Germline loops: CDR1 LGHDT, CDR2 YNNKEL (reference sequence).